This T cell receptor (beta chain) is from a study of blood T cell repertoires in COVID-19. Study-wide background: Acute and convalescent COVID-19 specimens originated in the United States, Italy and Spain. PBMCs, B-cell-depleted T cells, or T cells were the source of the cDNA or gDNA that made up the material.

Original analysis: Estimates of nucleated cell counts were drawn from the amplification of reference gene primers. Method: immunoSEQ multiplex PCR; TCRdb's copy keeps in-frame clones and lacks some. V, J and clone size derive from that table, while D and trimming were established from the DNA sequence. The data contain about 180,000 clones, approximately 88% of them singletons. This CDR3 is 16 amino acids long. Trimming left V 0 bases short and J 7 bases short, with 18 bases between. CDR1 and CDR2 from the germline V gene are MNHEY and SVGAGI. Source material: peripheral blood. The J gene is TRBJ1-2, the V gene TRBV6-5; D gene unclear. The receptor was derived from a woman aged 25-40 years with acute or convalescent COVID-19. The CDR3 DNA sequence: TGTGCCAGCAGTTACTCAATGAGGGCCGGAGGGATTGGCTACACCTTC. As protein: CASSYSMRAGGIGYTF.